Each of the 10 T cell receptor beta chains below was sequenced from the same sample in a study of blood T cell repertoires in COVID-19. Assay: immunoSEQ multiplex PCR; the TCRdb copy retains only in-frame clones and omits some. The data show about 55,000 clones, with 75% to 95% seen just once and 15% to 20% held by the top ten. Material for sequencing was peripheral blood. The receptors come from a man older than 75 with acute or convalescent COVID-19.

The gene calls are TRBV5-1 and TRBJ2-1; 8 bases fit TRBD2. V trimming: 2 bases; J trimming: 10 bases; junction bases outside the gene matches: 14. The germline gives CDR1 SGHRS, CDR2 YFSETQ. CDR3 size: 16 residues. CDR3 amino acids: CASSFAPAGAEGEQFF. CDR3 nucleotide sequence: TGCGCCAGCAGCTTTGCCCCAGCGGGGGCCGAGGGGGAGCAGTTCTTC.

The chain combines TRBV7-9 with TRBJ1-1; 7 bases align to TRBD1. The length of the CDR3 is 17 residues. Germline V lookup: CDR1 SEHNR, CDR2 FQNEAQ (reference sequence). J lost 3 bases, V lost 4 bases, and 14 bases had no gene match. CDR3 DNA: TGTGCCAGCAGCTCCCCTCCCCCAAGGGGGCGGGACACTGAAGCTTTCTTT. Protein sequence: CASSSPPPRGRDTEAFF. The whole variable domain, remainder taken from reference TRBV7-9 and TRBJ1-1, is DTGVSQNPRHKITKRGQNVTFRCDPISEHNRLYWYRQTLGQGPEFLTYFQNEAQLEKSRLLSDRFSAERPKGSFSTLEIQRTEQGDSAMYLCASSSPPPRGRDTEAFFGQGTRLTVV.

The DNA for the CDR3 is TGTGCCAGCAGCTTAGTAGAGTATGAAGGCTACACCTTC. It encodes CASSLVEYEGYTF. The J gene is TRBJ1-2, the V gene TRBV7-9; no clear D gene. Looked up from germline, CDR1 is SEHNR and CDR2 is FQNEAQ (reference sequence). The CDR3 spans 13 residues. The germline V and J ends were trimmed by 1 base and 8 bases, with 11 bases remaining between them.

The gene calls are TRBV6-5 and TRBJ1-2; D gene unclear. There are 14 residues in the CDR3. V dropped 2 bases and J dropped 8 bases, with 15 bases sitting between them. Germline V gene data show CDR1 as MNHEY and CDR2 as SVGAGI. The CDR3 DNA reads TGTGCCAGCAGTTACCTCGCGGCGTCGGGAGGCTACACCTTC. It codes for CASSYLAASGGYTF.

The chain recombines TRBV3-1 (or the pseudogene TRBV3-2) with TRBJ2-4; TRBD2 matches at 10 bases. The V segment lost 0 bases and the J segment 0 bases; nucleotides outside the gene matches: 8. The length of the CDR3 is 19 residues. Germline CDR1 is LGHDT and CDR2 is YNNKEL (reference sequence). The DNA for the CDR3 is TGTGCCAGCAGCCAAGATATTAGCGGGGGGAAGTTAGCCAAAAACATTCAGTACTTC. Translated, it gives CASSQDISGGKLAKNIQYF.

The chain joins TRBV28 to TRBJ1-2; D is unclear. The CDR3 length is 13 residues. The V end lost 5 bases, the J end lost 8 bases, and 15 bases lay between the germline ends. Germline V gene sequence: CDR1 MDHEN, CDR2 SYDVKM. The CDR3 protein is CASSLEAGHGYTF. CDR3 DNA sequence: TGTGCCAGCAGTCTGGAGGCCGGGCACGGCTACACCTTC.

The DNA of the CDR3 is TGTGCCAGCAGTGAACTTGCGGGGGGGTACAATGAGCAGTTCTTC. Translated: CASSELAGGYNEQFF. This chain uses TRBV2 with TRBJ2-1, with 9 nucleotides matching TRBD2. J gave up 4 bases and V 2 bases, and 3 bases lay outside the gene matches. The CDR3 totals 15 residues. CDR1 is SNHLY and CDR2 is FYNNEI in the germline V gene.

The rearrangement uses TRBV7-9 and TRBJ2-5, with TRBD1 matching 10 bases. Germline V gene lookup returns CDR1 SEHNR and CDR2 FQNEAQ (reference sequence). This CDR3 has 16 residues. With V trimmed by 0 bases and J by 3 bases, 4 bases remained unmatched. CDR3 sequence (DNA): TGTGCCAGCAGCTTAGCGGGGACAGGGGCCGAAGAGACCCAGTACTTC. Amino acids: CASSLAGTGAEETQYF.

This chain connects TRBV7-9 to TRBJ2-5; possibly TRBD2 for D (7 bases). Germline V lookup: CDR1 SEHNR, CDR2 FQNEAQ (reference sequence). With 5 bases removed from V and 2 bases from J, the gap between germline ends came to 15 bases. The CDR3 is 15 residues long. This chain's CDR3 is CASSRGGALQETQYF. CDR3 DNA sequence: TGTGCCAGCAGCCGTGGGGGGGCTTTACAAGAGACCCAGTACTTC. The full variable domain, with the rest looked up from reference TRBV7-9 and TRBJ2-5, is DTGVSQNPRHKITKRGQNVTFRCDPISEHNRLYWYRQTLGQGPEFLTYFQNEAQLEKSRLLSDRFSAERPKGSFSTLEIQRTEQGDSAMYLCASSRGGALQETQYFGPGTRLLVL.

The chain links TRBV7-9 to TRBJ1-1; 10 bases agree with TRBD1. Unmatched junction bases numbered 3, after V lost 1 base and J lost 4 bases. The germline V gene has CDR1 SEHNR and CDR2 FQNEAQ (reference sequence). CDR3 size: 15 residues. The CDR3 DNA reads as TGTGCCAGCAGCTTAGGGGGACAGGGGTTCACTGAAGCTTTCTTT. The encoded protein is CASSLGGQGFTEAFF.